This entry lists 15 T cell receptor beta chains sequenced from one sample in a study of T-cell memory formation after mild COVID-19. TCRdb passed the 5' RACE reads through MiXCR, listing each CDR3 protein once. This sample has 200,000 or so distinct CDR3 sequences, with more than 15% found just once. Sample: PBMCs or a T cell subset sorted from them (not recorded which). All receptors derive from an adult woman who had mild COVID-19 (a few samples of this study predate the infection). Cell type and time point are not known.

The chain uses TRBV7-9 and TRBJ1-1; no clear D gene. The CDR3 totals 12 residues. V dropped 6 bases and J dropped 7 bases, with 12 bases sitting between them. Germline lookup yields CDR1 SEHNR and CDR2 FQNEAQ (reference sequence). This CDR3 is CASRAEAGEAFF. CDR3 coding DNA: TGTGCCAGCAGGGCAGAGGCAGGTGAAGCTTTCTTT.

This clonotype has only a few counts. V gene TRBV28 combines with J gene TRBJ1-2, with D perhaps TRBD1 (5 bases). The germline gives CDR1 MDHEN, CDR2 SYDVKM. The length of the CDR3 is 16 residues. The V end was cut by 2 bases, the J end by 0 bases, with 13 bases between. The CDR3 spells CASSLNGRAANYGYTF. The CDR3 DNA reads as TGTGCCAGCAGTTTAAACGGCAGGGCGGCTAACTATGGCTACACCTTC.

This clonotype has ten or more counts. J is TRBJ2-7 and V is TRBV24-1; D might be TRBD1 (5 bases). The CDR3 consists of 13 residues. Germline values: CDR1 KGHDR, CDR2 SFDVKD. V dropped 2 bases and J dropped 7 bases, with 11 bases sitting between them. CDR3 protein: CATSDWQGREQYF. The CDR3 DNA reads TGTGCCACCAGTGATTGGCAGGGTAGAGAGCAGTACTTC.

This clonotype was seen a few times. The chain joins TRBV15 to TRBJ2-1, with 9 nucleotides matching TRBD2. Germline CDR1 LNHNV, CDR2 YYDKDF (reference sequence). This CDR3 is 14 amino acids long. The V segment lost 8 bases and the J segment 2 bases; nucleotides outside the gene matches: 4. CDR3 in amino acids: CATGAGGAYNEQFF. CDR3 coding DNA: TGTGCCACCGGGGCGGGAGGGGCCTACAATGAGCAGTTCTTC.

This rearrangement joins TRBV19 to TRBJ2-7; D is ambiguous. CDR1 and CDR2 (germline): LNHDA, SQIVND (reference sequence). V lost 5 bases to trimming and J lost 0 bases, with 8 bases between them. The CDR3 is made up of 13 amino acids. The CDR3 bases are TGTGCCAGTAGTTTCGAGAGCTCCTACGAGCAGTACTTC. It encodes CASSFESSYEQYF.

This clonotype was seen repeatedly, ten times or more. V and J are TRBV5-1 and TRBJ2-5; 9 positions match TRBD1. Germline V CDR1 and CDR2: SGHRS, YFSETQ. Trimming at V came to 6 bases and at J to 1 base, leaving 7 bases not matched to a gene. This CDR3 has 15 amino acids. The DNA for the CDR3 is TGCGCCAGCACCCGACAGGGGGAACGCCAAGAGACCCAGTACTTC. Protein: CASTRQGERQETQYF. The variable domain in full, with the rest retrieved from reference TRBV5-1 and TRBJ2-5, is KAGVTQTPRYLIKTRGQQVTLSCSPISGHRSVSWYQQTPGQGLQFLFEYFSETQRNKGNFPGRFSGRQFSNSRSEMNVSTLELGDSALYLCASTRQGERQETQYFGPGTRLLVL.

V is TRBV10-3 and J is TRBJ2-3; the D gene is possibly TRBD2 (5 bases). Trimming removed 10 bases at V and 0 bases at J, with 23 bases between. Germline-derived CDR1 and CDR2 are ENHRY and SYGVKD. The CDR3 is 17 amino acids. The CDR3 here is CATGLGFGLTSTDTQYF. In DNA, the CDR3 is TGTGCCACCGGACTGGGGTTCGGGTTGACTAGCACAGATACGCAGTATTTT.

Regarding this clonotype: The junction shows a germline mismatch at one end, possibly a read error. The chain joins TRBV7-2 to TRBJ1-1; 8 bases are shared with TRBD1. This CDR3 has 14 amino acids. Germline V lookup: CDR1 SGHTA, CDR2 FQGNSA. The CDR3: CASTLVQGVTEAFF. CDR3 bases: TGTGCCAGCACCTTAGTACAGGGGGTTACTGAAGCTTTCTTT.

This clonotype has just a few counts. The genes are TRBV18 and TRBJ2-3; 12 nucleotides match TRBD2. V gave up 5 bases and J gave up 1 base; unmatched junction bases: 4. CDR1 and CDR2 from the germline V gene are KGHSH and LQKENI. The CDR3 has 16 residues. The CDR3 reads CASSSTSGRRTDTQYF. CDR3 in DNA: TGTGCCAGCTCATCGACTAGCGGGAGACGCACAGATACGCAGTATTTT. Supplemented by reference TRBV18 and TRBJ2-3, the full variable domain reads NAGVMQNPRHLVRRRGQEARLRCSPMKGHSHVYWYRQLPEEGLKFMVYLQKENIIDESGMPKERFSAEFPKEGPSILRIQQVVRGDSAAYFCASSSTSGRRTDTQYFGPGTRLTVL.

V gene TRBV20-1 combines with J gene TRBJ2-7, with 10 bases lining up with TRBD2. V trimming: 5 bases; J trimming: 11 bases; junction bases outside the gene matches: 15. The CDR3 extends over 14 amino acids. Germline V lookup: CDR1 DFQATT, CDR2 SNEGSKA (reference sequence). In DNA form, the CDR3 reads TGCAGTGCTGCTAACAAAGGACTAGCGGTTAAAGAGTACTTC. Protein: CSAANKGLAVKEYF.

The rearrangement links TRBV20-1 to TRBJ1-5, with D tentatively TRBD1 (6 bases). Per the germline V gene, CDR1 is DFQATT and CDR2 is SNEGSKA (reference sequence). V lost 5 bases, J lost 0 bases, and 14 bases lay in between. The CDR3 has 15 residues. CDR3 sequence reads: CSALRQAYSNQPQHF. The CDR3 nucleotides are TGCAGTGCTTTACGACAGGCCTATAGCAATCAGCCCCAGCATTTT.

This clonotype was seen many times. The chain carries TRBV20-1 and TRBJ1-6, with D uncertain. V lost 0 bases and J 6 bases, leaving 12 bases between the germline ends. The CDR3 has 15 amino acids. Looked up from germline, CDR1 is DFQATT and CDR2 is SNEGSKA (reference sequence). As DNA, the CDR3 is TGCAGTGCTAGAGACACCAAGGGCGGTAATTCACCCCTCCACTTT. It translates to CSARDTKGGNSPLHF.

The sample holds one count of this clonotype. The chain employs TRBV4-2 and TRBJ2-2; the D gene is possibly TRBD2 (5 bases). Per germline, CDR1 LGHNA and CDR2 YNFKEQ. V lost 0 bases, J lost 11 bases, and 7 bases lay in between. The CDR3 spans 12 residues. CDR3 loop: CASSQDRGELFF. The CDR3 coding sequence is TGTGCCAGCAGCCAAGACCGGGGAGAGCTGTTTTTT.

This sequence joins TRBV7-2 and TRBJ2-6; tentatively, D is TRBD1 (6 bases). Germline V gene lookup returns CDR1 SGHTA and CDR2 FQGNSA. The V and J ends lost 5 bases and 0 bases respectively, with 14 bases between them. CDR3 length equals 17 residues. DNA of the CDR3: TGTGCCAGCAGCCTCCGGGACACAAACTCTGGGGCCAACGTCCTGACTTTC. Translating gives CASSLRDTNSGANVLTF.

This clonotype appeared a few times. The V call is TRBV30, the J call TRBJ2-1; 9 bases align to TRBD2. CDR1 and CDR2 from the germline V gene are GTSNPN and SVGIG (reference sequence). The V segment lost 7 bases and the J segment 5 bases; nucleotides outside the gene matches: 6. The CDR3 has 13 amino acids. CDR3 sequence reads: CALSTSGHNEQFF. In DNA, the CDR3 is TGTGCCTTATCGACTAGCGGCCACAATGAGCAGTTCTTC.